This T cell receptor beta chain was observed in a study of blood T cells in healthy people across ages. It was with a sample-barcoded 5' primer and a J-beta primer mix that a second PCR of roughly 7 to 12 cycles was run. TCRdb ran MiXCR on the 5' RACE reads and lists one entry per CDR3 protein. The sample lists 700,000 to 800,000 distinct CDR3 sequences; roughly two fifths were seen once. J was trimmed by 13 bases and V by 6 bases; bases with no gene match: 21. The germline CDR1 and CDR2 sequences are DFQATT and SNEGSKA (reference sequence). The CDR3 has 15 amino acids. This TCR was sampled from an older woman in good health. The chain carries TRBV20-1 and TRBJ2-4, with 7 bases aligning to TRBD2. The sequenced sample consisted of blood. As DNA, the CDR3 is TGCAGTGCGTCGGGGGGAGCTGGCGGGGTGGCTGAGCAGTACTTC. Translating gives CSASGGAGGVAEQYF.